This T cell receptor beta chain was identified in a study of cytomegalovirus exposure and HLA in healthy donors. Study-level background: From HLA-typed donors, an early data release held 70 million to 95 million unique TCRs.

Overall study results and limits: Reportedly, TCR beta sequences accurately predicted HLA-A and HLA-B alleles in most subjects.

A multiplex PCR was run with 60 Vbeta primers and 13 Jbeta primers. The assay was immunoSEQ multiplex PCR, and TCRdb's table has in-frame clones only and misses some. Of around 300,000 clones listed, just over 70% were seen once; the top ten hold 2% to 2.5%. A word on this clone: Its antigen is not identified.

Germline assignment: CDR1 SGDLS and CDR2 YYNGEE. The V end was cut by 3 bases, the J end by 3 bases, with 9 bases between. This CDR3 is built from 13 residues. The receptor was isolated from a female donor in good health and CMV-seronegative. The chain links TRBV9 to TRBJ1-1; D possibly corresponds to TRBD1 (6 bases). Sequencing input: PBMCs. The CDR3 sequence is CASSEGGDTEAFF. CDR3 nucleotide sequence: TGTGCCAGCAGCGAGGGGGGGGACACTGAAGCTTTCTTT.